The 3 T cell receptor beta chains listed next were all sequenced from one sample in a study of cytomegalovirus exposure and HLA in healthy donors. The PCR ran on 60 Vbeta and 13 Jbeta primers. Only in-frame clones appear in the TCRdb table, and some are missing; sequencing was by immunoSEQ multiplex PCR. The data hold over 20,000 clones, with 55% to 75% observed a single time. Sequences were obtained from PBMCs. These receptor sequences come from a woman between 50 and 59 years old in good health and CMV-seronegative.

This clone was seen a few times. The CDR3: CASSVQGNTEAFF. For the CDR3, the DNA is TGTGCCAGCAGTGTCCAGGGGAACACTGAAGCTTTCTTT. The gene calls are TRBV2 and TRBJ1-1; a weak D match, TRBD1 (5 bases). The V end lost 4 bases, the J end lost 1 base, and 7 bases lay between the germline ends. The CDR3 loop spans 13 amino acids. In germline, CDR1 is SNHLY, CDR2 FYNNEI.

This rearrangement joins TRBV5-1 to TRBJ2-1, with D unresolved. Germline CDR1 SGHRS, CDR2 YFSETQ. The CDR3 spans 15 residues. With 0 bases removed from V and 4 bases from J, the gap between germline ends came to 11 bases. CDR3 DNA sequence: TGCGCCAGCAGCTTGGACGCGGTTACTTACAATGAGCAGTTCTTC. Amino acids: CASSLDAVTYNEQFF.

This clone was observed a single time. The chain uses TRBV28 and TRBJ1-1; weak D call: TRBD1 (6 bases). The V end was cut by 3 bases, the J end by 6 bases, with 11 bases between. Per germline, CDR1 MDHEN and CDR2 SYDVKM. The CDR3 is 13 amino acids. This CDR3 reads CASSLGAGAEAFF. CDR3 nucleotide sequence: TGTGCCAGCAGTTTGGGGGCAGGGGCTGAAGCTTTCTTT. Full variable domain (outside the CDR3, taken from reference TRBV28 and TRBJ1-1): DVKVTQSSRYLVKRTGEKVFLECVQDMDHENMFWYRQDPGLGLRLIYFSYDVKMKEKGDIPEGYSVSREKKERFSLILESASTNQTSMYLCASSLGAGAEAFFGQGTRLTVV.